The 13 T cell receptor beta chains listed next were all sequenced from one sample in a study of human T cells and chemical hapten exposure. As to time point: pre-sensitization, week 0. Treatment specified: therapeutic diphenylcyclopropenone sensitization with weekly scalp DPC. One entry per CDR3 protein results from TCRdb running MiXCR on the RACE reads. The sample carries 250,000 or so distinct CDR3 sequences, about 8.6% recorded once. Sequencing was performed on whole blood, taken in connection with sensitization to the hapten diphenylcyclopropenone (DPC). The receptors here all came from a middle-aged woman with alopecia areata. Some clones in this sample may be carry-over from other donors' samples.

This clonotype showed up just a few times. A read error may produce the germline difference seen at one junction end. The chain carries TRBV7-7 and TRBJ2-3; TRBD2 agrees at 14 bases. CDR3 length: 16 amino acids. Germline V gene sequence: CDR1 SSHAT, CDR2 FNYEAQ (reference sequence). In nucleotides, the CDR3 is TGTGCTAGCAGCCTTGGGACTAGCGGGAGACAAGATACGCAGTATTTT. It specifies CASSLGTSGRQDTQYF.

This chain uses TRBV29-1 with TRBJ2-1, with 8 bases that match TRBD2. The CDR3 consists of 15 residues. Germline CDR1 and CDR2: SQVTM and ANQGSEA. With V trimmed by 6 bases and J by 1 base, 8 bases remained unmatched. CDR3 sequence (DNA): TGCAGCGTGGGGCGCGGGAGGCTTTCCTACAATGAGCAGTTCTTC. It specifies CSVGRGRLSYNEQFF.

This clonotype occurred a few times. The chain uses TRBV12-3 or TRBV12-4 and TRBJ1-1; D gene unclear. The CDR3 length is 14 residues. V was trimmed by 3 bases and J by 3 bases, leaving 11 bases between them. The CDR3 DNA is TGTGCCAGCAGTTTCCACCTGAGGGACACTGAAGCTTTCTTT. It specifies CASSFHLRDTEAFF.

There are many counts of this clonotype. The chain carries TRBV20-1 and TRBJ2-3; 8 bases agree with TRBD1. V trimming: 6 bases; J trimming: 0 bases; junction bases outside the gene matches: 5. The germline gives CDR1 DFQATT, CDR2 SNEGSKA (reference sequence). The CDR3 length is 14 residues. The CDR3 reads CSAQDRASTDTQYF. DNA of the CDR3: TGCAGTGCCCAGGACAGGGCTAGCACAGATACGCAGTATTTT.

J is TRBJ2-1 and V is TRBV6-2 or TRBV6-3, with TRBD2 identical over 10 bases. The CDR3 sequence is 14 residues long. J gave up 5 bases and V 6 bases, and 4 bases lay outside the gene matches. Germline lookup yields CDR1 MNHEY and CDR2 SVGEGT. The CDR3 sequence is CASRGLAANNEQFF. In DNA, the CDR3 is TGTGCCAGCAGAGGACTAGCGGCAAACAATGAGCAGTTCTTC.

The chain is built from TRBV5-1 and TRBJ2-3; 8 bases line up with TRBD2. The CDR3 contains 16 residues. J lost 0 bases, V lost 3 bases, and 6 bases had no gene match. CDR1 SGHRS and CDR2 YFSETQ come from the germline V gene. The CDR3 coding sequence is TGCGCCAGCAGCTCGGGACTAGTGACTAGCACAGATACGCAGTATTTT. This gives the protein CASSSGLVTSTDTQYF. The full variable domain, with the rest looked up from reference TRBV5-1 and TRBJ2-3, is KAGVTQTPRYLIKTRGQQVTLSCSPISGHRSVSWYQQTPGQGLQFLFEYFSETQRNKGNFPGRFSGRQFSNSRSEMNVSTLELGDSALYLCASSSGLVTSTDTQYFGPGTRLTVL.

This clonotype was seen many times. V and J are TRBV28 and TRBJ2-5; TRBD2 agrees at 8 bases. CDR1 and CDR2 from the germline V gene are MDHEN and SYDVKM. Trimming took 4 bases from V and 4 from J; bases not matched to a gene: 5. The CDR3 has 14 residues. CDR3 sequence: CASSSGLAPETQYF. For the CDR3, the DNA is TGTGCCAGCAGTTCTGGACTAGCCCCAGAGACCCAGTACTTC.

This clonotype occurred many times. The gene calls are TRBV27 and TRBJ2-7; 10 bases are a match to TRBD2. V trimming: 6 bases; J trimming: 5 bases; junction bases outside the gene matches: 4. The CDR3 has 13 amino acids. Per the germline V gene, CDR1 is MNHEY and CDR2 is SMNVEV (reference sequence). CDR3 bases: TGTGCCAGCAGAGCTAGCGGGAGCAACGAGCAGTACTTC. Translation: CASRASGSNEQYF.

This clonotype showed up just a few times. The rearrangement uses TRBV12-3 or TRBV12-4 and TRBJ2-2; 14 bases match TRBD2. The CDR3 contains 19 residues. With V trimmed by 5 bases and J by 2 bases, 10 bases remained unmatched. CDR3 nucleotide sequence: TGTGCCAGCAGTCCACTCCCGGGACTAGCGGGGGTAAACACCGGGGAGCTGTTTTTT. It yields the protein CASSPLPGLAGVNTGELFF.

The V call is TRBV20-1, the J call TRBJ2-3; no clear D gene. The V end was cut by 6 bases, the J end by 1 base, with 14 bases between. The germline V gene has CDR1 DFQATT and CDR2 SNEGSKA (reference sequence). The CDR3 consists of 14 residues. Written as DNA, the CDR3 is TGCAGTGCGGTCGGCGGTTCGCGCACAGATACGCAGTATTTT. This encodes CSAVGGSRTDTQYF.

This sequence joins TRBV4-2 and TRBJ1-5; maybe TRBD1 (5 bases). CDR1 LGHNA and CDR2 YNFKEQ come from the germline V gene. The CDR3 sequence is 16 residues long. V lost 3 bases and J lost 2, with 14 bases in between. CDR3 DNA: TGTGCCAGCAGCCAGGGACTTTTCCGAGGCAATCAGCCCCAGCATTTT. Its protein is CASSQGLFRGNQPQHF.

V gene TRBV6-2 or TRBV6-3 combines with J gene TRBJ2-7; possible D gene TRBD2, 5 bases. CDR1 is MNHEY and CDR2 is SVGEGT in the germline V gene. This CDR3 has 12 amino acids. Trimming removed 6 bases from V and 2 bases from J, with 8 bases in between. CDR3 sequence: CASRRVAYEQYF. The CDR3 nucleotides are TGTGCCAGCAGGCGGGTCGCCTACGAGCAGTACTTC.

The rearrangement joins TRBV24-1 to TRBJ1-6; D is undetermined. CDR3 length: 14 amino acids. Germline-derived CDR1 and CDR2 are KGHDR and SFDVKD. Trimming left V 4 bases short and J 7 bases short, with 10 bases between. CDR3 amino acids: CATSEGRQNSPLHF. The CDR3, as DNA: TGTGCCACCAGTGAAGGACGGCAGAATTCACCCCTCCACTTT.